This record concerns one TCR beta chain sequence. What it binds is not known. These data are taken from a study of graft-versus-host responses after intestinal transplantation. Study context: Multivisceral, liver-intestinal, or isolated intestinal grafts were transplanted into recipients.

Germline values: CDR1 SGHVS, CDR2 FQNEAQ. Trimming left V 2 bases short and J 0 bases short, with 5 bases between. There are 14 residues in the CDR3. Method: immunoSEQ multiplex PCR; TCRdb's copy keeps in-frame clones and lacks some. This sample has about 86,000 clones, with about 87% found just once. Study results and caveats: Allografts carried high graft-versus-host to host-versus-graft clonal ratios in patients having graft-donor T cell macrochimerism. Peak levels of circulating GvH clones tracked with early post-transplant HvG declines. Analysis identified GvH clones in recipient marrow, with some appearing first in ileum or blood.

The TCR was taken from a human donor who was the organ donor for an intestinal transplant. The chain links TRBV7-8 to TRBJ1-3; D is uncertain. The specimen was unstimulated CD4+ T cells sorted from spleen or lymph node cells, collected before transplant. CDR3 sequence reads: CASSLLYSGNTIYF. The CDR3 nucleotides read TGTGCCAGCAGCTTACTTTACTCTGGAAACACCATATATTTT. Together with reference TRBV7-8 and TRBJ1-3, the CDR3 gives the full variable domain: GAGVSQSPRYKVAKRGQDVALRCDPISGHVSLFWYQQALGQGPEFLTYFQNEAQLDKSGLPSDRFFAERPEGSVSTLKIQRTQQEDSAVYLCASSLLYSGNTIYFGEGSWLTVV.